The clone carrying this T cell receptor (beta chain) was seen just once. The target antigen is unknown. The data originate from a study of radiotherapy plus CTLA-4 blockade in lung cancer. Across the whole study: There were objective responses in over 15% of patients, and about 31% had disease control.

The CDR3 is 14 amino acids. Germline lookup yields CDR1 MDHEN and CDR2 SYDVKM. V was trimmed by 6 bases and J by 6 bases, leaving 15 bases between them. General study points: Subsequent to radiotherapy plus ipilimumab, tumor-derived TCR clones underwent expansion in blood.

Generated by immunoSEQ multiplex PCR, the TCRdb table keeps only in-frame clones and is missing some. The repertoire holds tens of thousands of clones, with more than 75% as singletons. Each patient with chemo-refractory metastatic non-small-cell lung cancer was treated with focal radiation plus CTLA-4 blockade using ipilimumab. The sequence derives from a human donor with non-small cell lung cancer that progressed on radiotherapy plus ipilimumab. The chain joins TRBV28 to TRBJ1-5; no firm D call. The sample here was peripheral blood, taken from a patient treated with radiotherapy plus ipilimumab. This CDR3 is CASRPILGIQPQHF. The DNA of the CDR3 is TGTGCCAGCAGACCCATACTAGGCATTCAGCCCCAGCATTTT. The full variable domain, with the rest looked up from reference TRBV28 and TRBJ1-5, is DVKVTQSSRYLVKRTGEKVFLECVQDMDHENMFWYRQDPGLGLRLIYFSYDVKMKEKGDIPEGYSVSREKKERFSLILESASTNQTSMYLCASRPILGIQPQHFGDGTRLSIL.